The T cell receptor (beta chain) under discussion was sequenced for a study of T cell responses to AZD1222 COVID-19 vaccine. Notes on the study in general: Following two doses of AZD1222, Spike-specific TCR breadth and depth rose. Reports indicate that nearly half of spike-specific TCRs are directed at unmutated variant regions. Clonal diversity may have been underestimated in mostly white British donors.

Repertoires were generated with immunoSEQ multiplex PCR, while TCRdb's copy carries only in-frame clones and drops some. This sample yields 200,000 or so clones, of which roughly 92% are seen a single time; approximately 1% belongs to the top ten. As concerns this clone: The antigen is unknown.

Doses given second, at about 4 or about 12 weeks, were pooled. The germline gives CDR1 SGDLS, CDR2 YYNGEE. CDR3 length: 14 residues. The germline V and J ends were trimmed by 6 bases and 4 bases, with 13 bases remaining between them. This sequence joins TRBV9 and TRBJ2-2; D is perhaps TRBD1 (6 bases). The TCR was taken from an adult who received the AZD1222 COVID-19 vaccine. Material: peripheral blood, obtained 28 days after the second AZD1222 dose. The CDR3 region is CASKWGQATGELFF. DNA for the CDR3: TGTGCCAGCAAGTGGGGGCAGGCCACCGGGGAGCTGTTTTTT.